The sequence of this T cell receptor beta chain was determined in a study of shared clonotypes between healthy human individuals (dated by TCRdb to the early 2020s). As for the study more broadly: The cohort included three men and a couple of women between 18 and 49 years of age. To estimate repertoire size and how much clonotype sharing occurs between individuals, the study deeply sequenced the blood TCR repertoires of about 5 healthy adults. Libraries were prepared and TCR repertoires were sequenced by different laboratories using diverse techniques, in order to increase sequencing depth and limit assay-specific biases. Per donor, leukapheresis produced somewhere between about 0.94 and 9.5 billion PBMCs. For each donor, three plates each were used for CD4 naive and CD4 memory, two plates were used for CD8 naive, and one plate was used for CD8 memory.

This clone was seen only once. No cognate antigen has been identified for it. Base qualities are not recorded, but no much larger clone differs from it by a single base. Here is what the overall study found, with its caveats: Pairwise subsampling indicated that sequencing depth was expected to affect the degree of clonotype sharing among donors. Around 5% of naive CD4, 3.5% of naive CD8, 2.3% of memory CD4, and roughly 0.4% of memory CD8 clonotypes were shared across several donors. Clonotypes shared by all four sorted-subset donors showed higher generation probabilities than non-shared clonotypes. Naive subsets generally had larger estimated clonotype richness than memory subsets did. The small number of donors limited the genetic and exposure-history diversity represented. Only blood was sampled, and tissue TCR repertoires likely differ from those in blood. Even with the large sequencing depth, rarefaction of the sorted-subset datasets indicated that sequencing was incomplete.

From the cysteine through the phenylalanine, the CDR3 covers 19 amino acids. The retained sequence is limited to the CDR3, 57 bases, with the frame set at the first base. CDR1 PRHDT and CDR2 FYEKMQ were looked up in the germline V gene (reference sequence). V and J are trimmed by 2 bases and 3 bases, and the gene matches miss 18 bases of the junction. The donors were healthy, HIV-negative adults who had no recently reported acute infections or vaccinations. All donors were Caucasian adults living in Nashville, Tennessee, USA. Magnetic negative selection was used to enrich CD4+ T cells, after which naive cells were positively selected on CD45RA and the negative fraction became the memory subset. After blood collection by leukapheresis, PBMCs were isolated using Ficoll-Histopaque density gradient centrifugation and then cryopreserved in the vapor phase of liquid nitrogen. Analytical flow cytometry was used to check the purity and quantity of each magnetically sorted T cell population. Each sorted fraction had its genomic DNA isolated and then quantified by UV absorbance on a Nanodrop 2000c.

Using the deep immunoSEQ assay, multiplex PCR amplified TCR CDR3 regions from genomic DNA. Extracted genomic DNA from each cell subset was distributed evenly across all wells of several immunoSEQ 96-well plates, and each plate was treated as a replicate. For sorted subsets, 200 to 250 ng of genomic DNA, equivalent to some 30,000 T cell genomes, went into each replicate PCR. Purified libraries were measured with a Qubit 3.0 fluorometer, size-checked on a Bioanalyzer 2100, and measured again with the KAPA Library Quantification kit. Each immunoSEQ 96-well plate was sequenced on its own single-read 150-cycle Illumina NextSeq 550 flow cell. In the paper's pipeline: Because the immunoSEQ output included only junctional sequences and no quality scores, the filtering could not be the same as the filtering used for full-length reads. To assign V/J genes and CDR3, sequences were annotated against IMGT germline references using PyIR, a Python wrapper for IgBLAST v1.9. Reads were removed for weak V/J assignments (E-value above 1e-6), missing CDR3, stop codons, out-of-frame junctions, or ambiguous translated residues. V3J clonotypes were defined as sequences sharing an identical inferred V gene, J gene, and CDR3 amino acid sequence. Percentage overlap between repertoires was calculated by dividing the number of shared unique clonotypes by the size of the smaller repertoire. Richness of each repertoire was evaluated using RTK rarefaction, the Chao1 estimator, and Recon v2.1 estimates of unobserved clonotypes. For all TCRbeta clonotypes obtained by the gDNA method from several donors, generation probabilities were computed with OLGA. TCRdb holds this immuneACCESS table with in-frame rearrangements only. Some clones are missing; in checked studies, unresolved V genes explain under half, and the rest has no known cause. V and J calls and clone size are given by that table; D and trimming were obtained from the DNA. For this sample the table gives about 2.4 million clones, of which approximately 94% were detected only once. Over 0.12% of the sample is taken by the ten largest.

The clonotype originates from a man aged 18 to 29 in good health. The chain employs TRBV13 and TRBJ2-5; 7 junctional bases match TRBD2. Sequenced: naive CD4+ T cells sorted from blood. The cell subset or site label of this sample denotes: CD45RA+ positively selected. The CDR3 region reads CASSLIGGGRFMGKETQYF. At the DNA level, the sequence is TGTGCCAGCAGCTTAATCGGCGGCGGGAGATTTATGGGAAAAGAGACCCAGTACTTC. With all but the CDR3 taken from the reference TRBV13 and TRBJ2-5 genes, the full variable domain is: AAGVIQSPRHLIKEKRETATLKCYPIPRHDTVYWYQQGPGQDPQFLISFYEKMQSDKGSIPDRFSAQQFSDYHSELNMSSLELGDSALYFCASSLIGGGRFMGKETQYFGPGTRLLVL.